This T cell receptor beta chain emerged from a study of OX40 agonist ivuxolimab in advanced cancers. Background on the study: Patients undergoing dose escalation presented with hepatocellular carcinoma, melanoma, renal cell or head and neck cancer. Among those enrolled, mean age was approximately 62 years (range roughly 20 to 85) and approximately 83% were male.

Study-level results: Which antigen the expanded peripheral T cells recognized is unknown.

Method: immunoSEQ multiplex PCR; TCRdb's copy keeps in-frame clones and lacks some. The table records tens of thousands of clones, around 87% of them present only once. Regarding this clone: Its antigen is unknown.

The V and J ends lost 5 bases and 8 bases, in that order; junction bases with no gene match: 3. This CDR3 has 13 residues. Germline values: CDR1 MNHEY, CDR2 SVGAGI. The chain employs TRBV6-5 and TRBJ1-6; 7 bases map to TRBD1. This sample comprised CD4+ or CD8+ T cells sorted from blood, obtained in a trial of the OX40 agonist ivuxolimab. The clonotype originates from an adult with an advanced solid tumor such as melanoma, head and neck, liver or kidney cancer. CDR3 protein: CASSLDRDSPLHF. The DNA for the CDR3 is TGTGCCAGCAGTCTTGACAGGGATTCACCCCTCCACTTT.